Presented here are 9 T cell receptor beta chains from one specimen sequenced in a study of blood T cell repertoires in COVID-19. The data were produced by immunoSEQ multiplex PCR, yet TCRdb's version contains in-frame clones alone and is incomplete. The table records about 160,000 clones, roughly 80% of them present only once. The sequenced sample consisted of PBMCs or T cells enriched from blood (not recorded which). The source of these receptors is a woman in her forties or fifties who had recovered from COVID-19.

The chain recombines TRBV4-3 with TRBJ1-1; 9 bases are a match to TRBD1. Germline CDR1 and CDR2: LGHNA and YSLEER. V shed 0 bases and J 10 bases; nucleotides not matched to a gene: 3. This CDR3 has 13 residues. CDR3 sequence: CASSQEVDRGAFF. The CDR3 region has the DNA TGCGCCAGCAGCCAAGAAGTGGACAGGGGAGCTTTCTTT.

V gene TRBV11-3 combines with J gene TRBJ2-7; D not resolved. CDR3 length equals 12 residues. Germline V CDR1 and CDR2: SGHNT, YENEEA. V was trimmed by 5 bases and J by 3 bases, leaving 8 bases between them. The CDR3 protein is CASSPANYEQYF. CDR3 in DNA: TGTGCCAGCAGCCCCGCGAACTACGAGCAGTACTTC.

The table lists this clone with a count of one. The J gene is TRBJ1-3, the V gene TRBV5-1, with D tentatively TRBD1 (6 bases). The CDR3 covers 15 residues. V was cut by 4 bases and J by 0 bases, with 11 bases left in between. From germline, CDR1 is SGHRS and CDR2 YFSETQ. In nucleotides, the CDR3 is TGCGCCAGCAGCCCCAGGGGCCTCTCTGGAAACACCATATATTTT. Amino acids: CASSPRGLSGNTIYF.

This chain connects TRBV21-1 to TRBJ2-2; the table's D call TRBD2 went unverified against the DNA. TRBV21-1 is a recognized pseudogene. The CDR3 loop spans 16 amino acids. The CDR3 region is CASSKVGTLNTGELFF. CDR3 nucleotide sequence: TGTGCCAGCAGCAAAGTGGGGACTCTAAACACCGGGGAGCTGTTTTTT.

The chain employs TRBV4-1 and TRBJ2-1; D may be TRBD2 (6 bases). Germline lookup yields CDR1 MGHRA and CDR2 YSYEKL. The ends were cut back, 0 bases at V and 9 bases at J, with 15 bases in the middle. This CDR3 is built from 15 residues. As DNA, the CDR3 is TGCGCCAGCAGCCAAGAAATTGGGCAGGGAGGTGAGCAGTTCTTC. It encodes CASSQEIGQGGEQFF.

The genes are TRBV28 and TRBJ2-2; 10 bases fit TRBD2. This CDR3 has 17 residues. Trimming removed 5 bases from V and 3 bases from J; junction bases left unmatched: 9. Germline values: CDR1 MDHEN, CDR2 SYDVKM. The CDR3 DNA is TGTGCCAGCAGTCCCCATAGCGGGGGGCTCGACACCGGGGAGCTGTTTTTT. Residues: CASSPHSGGLDTGELFF.

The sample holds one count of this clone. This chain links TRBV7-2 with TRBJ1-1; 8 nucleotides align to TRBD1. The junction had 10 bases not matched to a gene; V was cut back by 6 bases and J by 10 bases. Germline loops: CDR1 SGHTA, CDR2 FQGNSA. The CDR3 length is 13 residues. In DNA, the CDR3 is TGTGCCAGCAGGGACGACAGGGGTTTTCTAGCTTTCTTT. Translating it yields CASRDDRGFLAFF.

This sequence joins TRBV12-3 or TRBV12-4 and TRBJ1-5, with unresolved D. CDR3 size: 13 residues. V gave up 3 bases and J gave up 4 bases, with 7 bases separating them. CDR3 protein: CASSFSQNQPQHF. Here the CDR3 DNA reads TGTGCCAGCAGTTTTTCACAGAATCAGCCCCAGCATTTT.

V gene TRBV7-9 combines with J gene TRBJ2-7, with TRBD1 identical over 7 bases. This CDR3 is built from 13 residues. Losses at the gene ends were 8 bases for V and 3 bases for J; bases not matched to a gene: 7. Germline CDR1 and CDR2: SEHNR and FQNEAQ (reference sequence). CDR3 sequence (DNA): TGTGCCAGCGTTGGGGACAGTTACTACGAGCAGTACTTC. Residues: CASVGDSYYEQYF. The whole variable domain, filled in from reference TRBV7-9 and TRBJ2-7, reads DTGVSQNPRHKITKRGQNVTFRCDPISEHNRLYWYRQTLGQGPEFLTYFQNEAQLEKSRLLSDRFSAERPKGSFSTLEIQRTEQGDSAMYLCASVGDSYYEQYFGPGTRLTVT.